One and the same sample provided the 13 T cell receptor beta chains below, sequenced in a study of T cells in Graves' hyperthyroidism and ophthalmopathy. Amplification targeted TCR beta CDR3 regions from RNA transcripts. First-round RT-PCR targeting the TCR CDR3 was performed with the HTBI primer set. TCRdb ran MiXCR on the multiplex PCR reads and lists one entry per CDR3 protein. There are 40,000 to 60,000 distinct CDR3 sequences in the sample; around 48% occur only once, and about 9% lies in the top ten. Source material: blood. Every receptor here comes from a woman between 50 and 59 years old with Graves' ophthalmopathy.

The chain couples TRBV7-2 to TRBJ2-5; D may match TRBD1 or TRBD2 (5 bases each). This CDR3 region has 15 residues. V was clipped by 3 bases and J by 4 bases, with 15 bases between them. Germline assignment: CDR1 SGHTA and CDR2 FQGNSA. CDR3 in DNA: TGTGCCAGCAGCTTGACTGGGGGAATGCGAGAGACCCAGTACTTC. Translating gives CASSLTGGMRETQYF. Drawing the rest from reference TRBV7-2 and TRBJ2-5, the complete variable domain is GAGVSQSPSNKVTEKGKDVELRCDPISGHTALYWYRQSLGQGLEFLIYFQGNSAPDKSGLPSDRFSAERTGGSVSTLTIQRTQQEDSAVYLCASSLTGGMRETQYFGPGTRLLVL.

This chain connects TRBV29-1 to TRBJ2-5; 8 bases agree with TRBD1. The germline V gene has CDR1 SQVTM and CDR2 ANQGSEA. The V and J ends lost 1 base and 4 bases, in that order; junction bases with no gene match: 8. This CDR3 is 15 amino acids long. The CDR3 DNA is TGCAGCGTTGAAGCCGGCAGGGGGCGTACAGAGACCCAGTACTTC. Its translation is CSVEAGRGRTETQYF. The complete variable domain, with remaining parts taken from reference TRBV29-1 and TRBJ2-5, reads SAVISQKPSRDICQRGTSLTIQCQVDSQVTMMFWYRQQPGQSLTLIATANQGSEATYESGFVIDKFPISRPNLTFSTLTVSNMSPEDSSIYLCSVEAGRGRTETQYFGPGTRLLVL.

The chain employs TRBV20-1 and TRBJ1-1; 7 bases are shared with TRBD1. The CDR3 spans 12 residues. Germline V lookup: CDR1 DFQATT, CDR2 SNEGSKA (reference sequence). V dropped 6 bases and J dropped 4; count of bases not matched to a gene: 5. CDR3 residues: CSALTGVTEAFF. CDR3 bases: TGCAGTGCCCTTACAGGGGTCACTGAAGCTTTCTTT.

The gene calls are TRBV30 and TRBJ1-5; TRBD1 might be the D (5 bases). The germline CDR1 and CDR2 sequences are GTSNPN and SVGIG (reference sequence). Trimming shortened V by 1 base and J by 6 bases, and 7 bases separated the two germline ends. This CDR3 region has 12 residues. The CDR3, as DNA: TGTGCCTGGAGTGCGGGACTTCAGCCCCAGCATTTT. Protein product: CAWSAGLQPQHF.

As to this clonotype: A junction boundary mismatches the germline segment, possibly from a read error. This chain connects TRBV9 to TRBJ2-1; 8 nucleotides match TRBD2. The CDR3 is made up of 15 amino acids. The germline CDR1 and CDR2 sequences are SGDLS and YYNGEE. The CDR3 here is CASSVSGLVSNGQFF. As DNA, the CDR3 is TGTGCGAGCAGCGTATCGGGACTAGTCTCCAATGGGCAGTTCTTC.

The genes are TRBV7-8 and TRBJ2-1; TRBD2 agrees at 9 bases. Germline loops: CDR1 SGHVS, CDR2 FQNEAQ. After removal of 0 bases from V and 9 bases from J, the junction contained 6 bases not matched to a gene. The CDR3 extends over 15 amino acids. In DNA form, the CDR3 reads TGTGCCAGCAGCTTAGCTGGACTAGCGAATGGTGAGCAGTTCTTC. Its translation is CASSLAGLANGEQFF.

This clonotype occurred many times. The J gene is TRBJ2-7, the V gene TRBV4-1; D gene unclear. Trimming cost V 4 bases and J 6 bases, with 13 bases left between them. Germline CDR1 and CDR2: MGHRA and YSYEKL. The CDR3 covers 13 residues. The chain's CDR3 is CASSPSAASEQYF. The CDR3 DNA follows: TGCGCCAGCAGCCCTTCGGCGGCAAGCGAGCAGTACTTC.

CDR3 DNA: TGTGCCAGTAGTATAACACGGGGTTACAATGAGCAGTTCTTC. Amino acid sequence: CASSITRGYNEQFF. The J gene is TRBJ2-1, the V gene TRBV19; D possibly corresponds to TRBD2 (5 bases). V was trimmed by 2 bases and J by 4 bases, leaving 9 bases between them. The CDR3 totals 14 residues. The germline V gene has CDR1 LNHDA and CDR2 SQIVND (reference sequence).

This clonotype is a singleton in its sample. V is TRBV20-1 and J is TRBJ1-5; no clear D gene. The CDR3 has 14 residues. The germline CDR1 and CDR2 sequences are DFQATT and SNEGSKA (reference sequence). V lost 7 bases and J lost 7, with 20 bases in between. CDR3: CSGIERGFGQPQHF. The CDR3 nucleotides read TGCAGTGGTATCGAGCGGGGATTCGGACAGCCCCAGCATTTT.

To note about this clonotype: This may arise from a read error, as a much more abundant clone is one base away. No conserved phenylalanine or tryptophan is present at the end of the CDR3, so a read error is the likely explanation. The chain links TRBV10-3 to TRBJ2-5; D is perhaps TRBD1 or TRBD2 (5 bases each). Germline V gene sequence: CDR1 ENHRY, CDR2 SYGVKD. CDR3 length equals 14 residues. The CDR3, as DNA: TGTGCCAGCAGTTTAGACTGGGACGATGAGACCCAGTACTAC. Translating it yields CASSLDWDDETQYY.

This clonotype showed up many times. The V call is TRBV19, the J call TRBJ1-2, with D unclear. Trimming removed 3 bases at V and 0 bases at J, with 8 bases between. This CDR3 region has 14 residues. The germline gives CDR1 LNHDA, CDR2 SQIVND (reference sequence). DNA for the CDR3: TGTGCCAGTAGTATGAGTCTGACTAACTATGGCTACACCTTC. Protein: CASSMSLTNYGYTF.

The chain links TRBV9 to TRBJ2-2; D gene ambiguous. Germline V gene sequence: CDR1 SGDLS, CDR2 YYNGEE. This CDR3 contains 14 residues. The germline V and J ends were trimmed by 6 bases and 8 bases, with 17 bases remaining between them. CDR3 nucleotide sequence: TGTGCCAGCACCGACGCCCCCAGGCCGGGGGAGCTGTTTTTT. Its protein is CASTDAPRPGELFF.

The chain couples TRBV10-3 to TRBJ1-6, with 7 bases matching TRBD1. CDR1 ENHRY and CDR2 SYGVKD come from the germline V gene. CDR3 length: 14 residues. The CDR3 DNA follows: TGTGCTAGAAGTGGGGCAGGGGGAGGGTCACCCCTCCACTTT. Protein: CARSGAGGGSPLHF.